Listed here is a single TCR beta chain. Sequenced by immunoSEQ multiplex PCR; TCRdb stores in-frame clones only, minus some. The data contain about 270,000 clones, approximately 89% of them singletons. The sample originates from a study of blood T cell repertoires in COVID-19. Looked up from germline, CDR1 is SGHTA and CDR2 is FQGTGA. This CDR3 has 15 residues. Trimming took 3 bases from V and 4 from J, leaving 14 bases between them. The sequencing input was peripheral blood. The source is a woman in her fifties or sixties who had recovered from COVID-19. The chain recombines TRBV7-3 with TRBJ2-3; a weak D match, TRBD2 (5 bases). CDR3 sequence: CASSFTSGVADTQYF. The CDR3 region has the DNA TGTGCCAGCAGCTTCACTAGTGGGGTGGCAGATACGCAGTATTTT.